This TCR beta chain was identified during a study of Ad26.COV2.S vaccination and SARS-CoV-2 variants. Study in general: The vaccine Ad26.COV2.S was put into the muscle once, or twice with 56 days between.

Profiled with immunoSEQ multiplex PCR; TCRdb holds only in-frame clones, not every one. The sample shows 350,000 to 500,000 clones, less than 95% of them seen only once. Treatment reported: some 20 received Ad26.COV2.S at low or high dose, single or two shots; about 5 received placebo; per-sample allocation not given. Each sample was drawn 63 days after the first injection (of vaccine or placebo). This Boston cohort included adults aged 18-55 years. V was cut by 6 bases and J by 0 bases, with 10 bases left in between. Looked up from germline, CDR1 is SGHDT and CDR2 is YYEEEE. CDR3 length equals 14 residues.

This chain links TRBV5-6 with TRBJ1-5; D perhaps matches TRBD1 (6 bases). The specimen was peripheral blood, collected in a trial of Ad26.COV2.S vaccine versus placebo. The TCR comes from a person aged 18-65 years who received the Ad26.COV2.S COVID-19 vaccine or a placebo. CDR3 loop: CASTARGSNQPQHF. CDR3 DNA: TGTGCCAGCACTGCCAGGGGTAGCAATCAGCCCCAGCATTTT.